This T cell receptor (beta chain) was sequenced for a study of identical twins. General study results and limits: The study reached conclusions through statistical analysis that was cross-sectional, not following the same donors. Models predicted too little out-of-frame TCR alpha sharing in monozygotic twins.

For this clonotype: As yet, its antigen is unknown.

This CDR3 comprises 12 residues. V was shortened by 5 bases and J by 2 bases, with 9 bases between the two germline ends. Germline V gene data show CDR1 as DFQATT and CDR2 as SNEGSKA (reference sequence). Using its own MiXCR run on the 5' RACE reads, TCRdb lists one record per CDR3 protein. The sample contains some 1,600,000 distinct CDR3 sequences, under 35% of which appear only once. The sequence was collected from a newborn girl in good health. This chain links TRBV20-1 with TRBJ1-2, with a tentative D call TRBD1 (5 bases). Sequenced input: cord blood. CDR3: CSASGPNYGYTF. Written as DNA, the CDR3 is TGCAGTGCTTCAGGGCCCAACTATGGCTACACCTTC.